A single sample is the source of the 9 T cell receptor beta chains below, sequenced in a study of blood T cell repertoires in COVID-19. The assay was immunoSEQ multiplex PCR, and TCRdb's table has in-frame clones only and misses some. The sample comprises under 350,000 clones, just over 85% of which are singletons, and roughly 4.2% rests with the top ten. Sequencing was done on a sample of PBMCs or T cells enriched from blood (not recorded which). The receptors shown here come from a woman aged 40 to 50 with acute COVID-19.

The genes are TRBV7-2 and TRBJ2-7; D is perhaps TRBD1 (6 bases). Germline CDR1 is SGHTA and CDR2 is FQGNSA. Trimming removed 3 bases at V and 2 bases at J, with 8 bases between. The CDR3 is 13 residues long. The CDR3 sequence: CASSLAGAYEQYF. In DNA form, the CDR3 reads TGTGCCAGCAGCTTGGCAGGGGCCTACGAGCAGTACTTC.

V and J are TRBV9 and TRBJ2-3; unclear D gene. This CDR3 has 14 residues. CDR1 and CDR2 from the germline V gene are SGDLS and YYNGEE. Trimming left V 4 bases short and J 6 bases short, with 15 bases between. The chain's CDR3 is CASSQFSSGDTQYF. CDR3 nucleotides: TGTGCCAGCAGCCAATTCTCATCCGGGGATACGCAGTATTTT.

In regard to this clone: One end of the junction does not line up with germline, which may come from a read error. This sequence joins TRBV15 and TRBJ1-4, with D possibly TRBD1 on 5 matching bases. CDR3 length: 15 residues. Germline V lookup: CDR1 LNHNV, CDR2 YYDKDF (reference sequence). DNA of the CDR3: TGTGCCACCAGCAGAGACCTAAACGCGGGGCTGCAAATGGTCTTT. Translating it yields CATSRDLNAGLQMVF. The full variable domain, with the rest looked up from reference TRBV15 and TRBJ1-4, is DAMVIQNPRYQVTQFGKPVTLSCSQTLNHNVMYWYQQKSSQAPKLLFHYYDKDFNNEADTPDNFQSRRPNTSFCFLDIRSPGLGDTAMYLCATSRDLNAGLQMVFGSGTQLSVL.

The chain couples TRBV3-1 (or the pseudogene TRBV3-2) to TRBJ1-2; 7 nucleotides line up with TRBD1. The V gene end was trimmed by 4 bases and the J gene end by 4 bases; junction bases not matched to a gene: 9. The CDR3 runs 15 residues. Germline V gene sequence: CDR1 LGHDT, CDR2 YNNKEL (reference sequence). CDR3 coding DNA: TGTGCCAGCAGCCGTACAGGGGCGGGTGGCTATGGCTACACCTTC. This codes for CASSRTGAGGYGYTF.

The rearrangement joins TRBV6-6 to TRBJ1-2; D is undetermined. Deletions cut 5 bases from V and 4 bases from J, with 32 bases between. The CDR3 has 20 amino acids. Per the germline V gene, CDR1 is MNHNY and CDR2 is SVGAGI (reference sequence). This chain's CDR3 is CASSHRPSRGLDYVPYGYTF. The CDR3 DNA reads as TGTGCCAGCAGTCATAGACCAAGTCGAGGGCTCGACTATGTCCCCTATGGCTACACCTTC.

The chain couples TRBV9 to TRBJ1-1, with 11 bases lining up with TRBD1. The CDR3 is 15 residues long. In germline, CDR1 is SGDLS, CDR2 YYNGEE. V lost 3 bases, J lost 5 bases, and 6 bases stayed unmatched. The CDR3 sequence: CASSARDRGWTEAFF. In DNA, the CDR3 is TGTGCCAGCAGCGCGCGGGACAGGGGGTGGACTGAAGCTTTCTTT.

V gene TRBV3-1 (or the pseudogene TRBV3-2) combines with J gene TRBJ2-2; D remains ambiguous. Germline loops: CDR1 LGHDT, CDR2 YNNKEL (reference sequence). CDR3 length: 16 amino acids. Trimming took 1 base from V and 1 from J, leaving 10 bases between them. The CDR3 region has the DNA TGTGCCAGCAGCCAAGCTAATCGGGTGAACACCGGGGAGCTGTTTTTT. This codes for CASSQANRVNTGELFF.

The chain recombines TRBV5-1 with TRBJ2-7; 8 bases fit TRBD1. Germline V gives CDR1 SGHRS, CDR2 YFSETQ. The CDR3 consists of 15 residues. V gave up 5 bases and J gave up 0 bases; unmatched junction bases: 7. The CDR3 DNA is TGCGCCAGCAGAAACGGACAGGGAGGCTCCTACGAGCAGTACTTC. Protein sequence: CASRNGQGGSYEQYF.

The chain uses TRBV6-2 or TRBV6-3 and TRBJ1-5, with a tentative D call TRBD1 (5 bases). This CDR3 has 17 amino acids. Germline CDR1 MNHEY, CDR2 SVGEGT. V was clipped by 1 base and J by 0 bases, with 13 bases between them. CDR3 nucleotide sequence: TGTGCCAGCAGTTACTTTGCAGGGAGGGGTAGCAATCAGCCCCAGCATTTT. This translates into CASSYFAGRGSNQPQHF.